The 30 T cell receptor beta chains listed next were all sequenced from one sample in a study of control samples from healthy donors and cancer patients. This table comes from immunoSEQ multiplex PCR, and its TCRdb copy is limited to in-frame clones, with some not included. The repertoire holds 84,000 or so clones, with 90% to 95% as singletons. Sequenced: blood. The source is a man between 45 and 60 years old in good health.

The V call is TRBV4-3, the J call TRBJ2-3, with a possible D match to TRBD2 (5 bases). CDR3 length: 15 residues. The V gene lost 0 bases and the J gene lost 0 bases, with 7 bases spanning the gap. Germline CDR1 is LGHNA and CDR2 is YSLEER. The CDR3 reads CASSQEPGSTDTQYF. In nucleotides, the CDR3 is TGCGCCAGCAGCCAAGAACCGGGGAGCACAGATACGCAGTATTTT.

The chain combines TRBV10-1 with TRBJ2-7, with no clear D. The CDR3 runs 13 residues. In germline, CDR1 is WNHNN, CDR2 SYGVQD (reference sequence). V was clipped by 6 bases and J by 1 base, with 10 bases between them. CDR3 region: CASSTSGSYEQYF. As DNA, the CDR3 is TGCGCCAGCAGCACGAGTGGGTCCTACGAGCAGTACTTC.

The DNA for the CDR3 is TGTGCCAGCGTAAGAAACAATGGTCTTGGCTACACCTTC. This translates into CASVRNNGLGYTF. The V call is TRBV6-5, the J call TRBJ1-2; no clear D. Germline-derived CDR1 and CDR2 are MNHEY and SVGAGI. There are 13 residues in the CDR3. The germline V and J ends were trimmed by 8 bases and 7 bases, with 17 bases remaining between them.

V gene TRBV7-2 combines with J gene TRBJ1-1, with D hard to call. This CDR3 comprises 14 residues. V was shortened by 1 base and J by 0 bases, with 6 bases between the two germline ends. Germline values: CDR1 SGHTA, CDR2 FQGNSA. The CDR3 is CASSLDRLNTEAFF. The DNA of the CDR3 is TGTGCCAGCAGCTTAGACCGTTTGAACACTGAAGCTTTCTTT. The whole variable domain, remainder taken from reference TRBV7-2 and TRBJ1-1, is GAGVSQSPSNKVTEKGKDVELRCDPISGHTALYWYRQSLGQGLEFLIYFQGNSAPDKSGLPSDRFSAERTGGSVSTLTIQRTQQEDSAVYLCASSLDRLNTEAFFGQGTRLTVV.

This clone was seen only once. The rearrangement uses TRBV30 and TRBJ1-3; no firm D call. The CDR3 sequence is 13 residues long. The V gene lost 4 bases and the J gene lost 4 bases, with 11 bases spanning the gap. The germline V gene has CDR1 GTSNPN and CDR2 SVGIG (reference sequence). CDR3 loop: CAWTTGPGNTIYF. The CDR3 coding sequence is TGTGCCTGGACCACCGGGCCGGGAAACACCATATATTTT. Using reference TRBV30 and TRBJ1-3 for the parts outside the CDR3, the full variable domain is SQTIHQWPATLVQPVGSPLSLECTVEGTSNPNLYWYRQAAGRGLQLLFYSVGIGQISSEVPQNLSASRPQDRQFILSSKKLLLSDSGFYLCAWTTGPGNTIYFGEGSWLTVV.

Concerning this clone: Other DNA sequences from this sample encode an identical CDR3 as well. This sequence joins TRBV27 and TRBJ1-2, with D unresolved. Germline V lookup: CDR1 MNHEY, CDR2 SMNVEV (reference sequence). The CDR3 spans 12 residues. V lost 3 bases and J lost 8, with 10 bases in between. In nucleotides, the CDR3 is TGTGCCAGCAGTTTCCGTGGAGGGGGCTACACCTTC. The encoded protein is CASSFRGGGYTF.

The chain is built from TRBV14 and TRBJ1-1, with no clear D. Trimming took off 1 base at V and 8 bases at J, with 14 bases between the two ends. From germline, CDR1 is SGHDN and CDR2 FVKESK. The CDR3 covers 14 residues. The CDR3 DNA follows: TGTGCCAGCAGCCAAGTCAAAGTGGCGGGGGAAGCTTTCTTT. Translated: CASSQVKVAGEAFF.

This chain uses TRBV6-5 with TRBJ2-5; a possible D gene is TRBD2 (5 bases). V lost 0 bases and J 1 base, leaving 9 bases between the germline ends. The CDR3 covers 15 residues. In germline, CDR1 is MNHEY, CDR2 SVGAGI. The CDR3 DNA sequence: TGTGCCAGCAGTTACTCCGTGACTACCCAAGAGACCCAGTACTTC. This sequence encodes CASSYSVTTQETQYF.

In this sample, this clone turned up once. This chain uses TRBV29-1 with TRBJ2-2; D call uncertain. V was clipped by 3 bases and J by 4 bases, with 9 bases between them. Germline V gene lookup returns CDR1 SQVTM and CDR2 ANQGSEA. The length of the CDR3 is 13 residues. The CDR3 region has the DNA TGCAGCGTTGATTCCCAGAGCACCGGGGAGCTGTTTTTT. This gives the protein CSVDSQSTGELFF.

The chain is built from TRBV27 and TRBJ2-7; perhaps TRBD1 as D (5 bases). The CDR3 has 13 amino acids. V dropped 3 bases and J dropped 2 bases, with 8 bases sitting between them. CDR1 is MNHEY, CDR2 SMNVEV, per germline (reference sequence). DNA of the CDR3: TGTGCCAGCAGTTTCCTAGGGGCCTACGAGCAGTACTTC. The encoded protein is CASSFLGAYEQYF.

The chain couples TRBV7-9 to TRBJ2-2; D unclear. V was clipped by 0 bases and J by 3 bases, with 14 bases between them. CDR1 and CDR2 from the germline V gene are SEHNR and FQNEAQ (reference sequence). This CDR3 has 17 residues. The CDR3 region has the DNA TGTGCCAGCAGCTTAGCAGTTCTAGAATTCGACACCGGGGAGCTGTTTTTT. Protein sequence: CASSLAVLEFDTGELFF.

Notes on this clone: The sample carries other DNA sequences with the same CDR3. V and J are TRBV6-5 and TRBJ1-1; no definite D call. Germline lookup yields CDR1 MNHEY and CDR2 SVGAGI. The CDR3 consists of 13 residues. V was shortened by 2 bases and J by 1 base, with 5 bases between the two germline ends. As DNA, the CDR3 is TGTGCCAGCAGTTACGGGAAGAACACTGAAGCTTTCTTT. Translated: CASSYGKNTEAFF.

In DNA, the CDR3 is TGTGCCAGCAGCCAAGGGACTTCTACTGAAGCTTTCTTT. Protein product: CASSQGTSTEAFF. This chain links TRBV14 with TRBJ1-1, with unresolved D. The CDR3 sequence is 13 residues long. Trimming took off 1 base at V and 5 bases at J, with 8 bases between the two ends. The germline V gene encodes CDR1 SGHDN and CDR2 FVKESK. Complete variable domain (other parts from reference TRBV14 and TRBJ1-1): EAGVTQFPSHSVIEKGQTVTLRCDPISGHDNLYWYRRVMGKEIKFLLHFVKESKQDESGMPNNRFLAERTGGTYSTLKVQPAELEDSGVYFCASSQGTSTEAFFGQGTRLTVV.

The chain has TRBV27 and TRBJ1-1; D is unresolved. CDR3 length: 13 amino acids. The germline V and J ends were trimmed by 1 base and 5 bases, with 8 bases remaining between them. Germline V gene data show CDR1 as MNHEY and CDR2 as SMNVEV (reference sequence). CDR3 in amino acids: CASSLLNPTEAFF. For the CDR3, the DNA is TGTGCCAGCAGTTTATTGAACCCGACTGAAGCTTTCTTT.

This chain joins TRBV12-5 and TRBJ2-1; 9 nucleotides agree with TRBD2. This CDR3 spans 15 amino acids. Germline V gene sequence: CDR1 LGHNT, CDR2 FRNRAP. V shed 5 bases, J shed 2 bases, and the junction held 4 bases outside the gene matches. CDR3: CASGISGGAYNEQFF. CDR3 bases: TGTGCTAGTGGTATTAGCGGGGGAGCCTACAATGAGCAGTTCTTC.

This chain joins TRBV5-8 and TRBJ2-6, with D unresolved. Germline V gene lookup returns CDR1 SGHTS and CDR2 YDEGEE. V shed 4 bases and J shed 2 bases, with 10 bases lying between them. This CDR3 is 15 amino acids long. The CDR3 DNA follows: TGTGCCAGCAGCCTAAAAACACCTGGGGCCAACGTCCTGACTTTC. This sequence encodes CASSLKTPGANVLTF.

This chain joins TRBV30 and TRBJ2-3; 11 bases agree with TRBD2. V lost 1 base, J lost 6 bases, and 6 bases stayed unmatched. Germline V lookup: CDR1 GTSNPN, CDR2 SVGIG (reference sequence). The CDR3 covers 15 residues. DNA of the CDR3: TGTGCCTGGAGTGCGAAGGGACTAGCGGTTGATACGCAGTATTTT. As protein: CAWSAKGLAVDTQYF.

This clone has a single count. The chain combines TRBV18 with TRBJ1-1; D gene ambiguous. Germline V lookup: CDR1 KGHSH, CDR2 LQKENI. Trimming stripped 0 bases from V and 12 bases from J, with 17 bases between. CDR3 length: 14 residues. The CDR3 nucleotides read TGTGCCAGCTCACCACCTGCGGATACGAGAGTGTCTTTCTTT. Translating it yields CASSPPADTRVSFF.

This clone has just one count. This chain connects TRBV7-2 to TRBJ2-1; 12 bases match TRBD2. Germline loops: CDR1 SGHTA, CDR2 FQGNSA. This CDR3 has 16 amino acids. V was clipped by 5 bases and J by 4 bases; unmatched bases: 6. CDR3 sequence reads: CASSPLAGGSYNEQFF. Here the CDR3 DNA reads TGTGCCAGCAGCCCGCTAGCGGGGGGGTCATACAATGAGCAGTTCTTC. Full variable domain (missing parts from reference TRBV7-2 and TRBJ2-1): GAGVSQSPSNKVTEKGKDVELRCDPISGHTALYWYRQSLGQGLEFLIYFQGNSAPDKSGLPSDRFSAERTGGSVSTLTIQRTQQEDSAVYLCASSPLAGGSYNEQFFGPGTRLTVL.

The genes are TRBV5-1 and TRBJ2-2; D remains ambiguous. The V end lost 0 bases, the J end lost 1 base, and 7 bases lay between the germline ends. The CDR3 is 15 residues long. Germline V gives CDR1 SGHRS, CDR2 YFSETQ. The CDR3 spells CASSLELLNTGELFF. The CDR3 nucleotides read TGCGCCAGCAGCTTGGAGCTTCTGAACACCGGGGAGCTGTTTTTT.

The V and J genes are TRBV18 and TRBJ1-1; TRBD1 agrees at 10 bases. The CDR3 extends over 15 amino acids. J lost 1 base, V lost 3 bases, and 2 bases had no gene match. Germline assignment: CDR1 KGHSH and CDR2 LQKENI. The DNA of the CDR3 is TGTGCCAGCTCACCGGGACAGGGGAGGAACACTGAAGCTTTCTTT. As protein: CASSPGQGRNTEAFF. Full variable domain (remainder filled in from reference TRBV18 and TRBJ1-1): NAGVMQNPRHLVRRRGQEARLRCSPMKGHSHVYWYRQLPEEGLKFMVYLQKENIIDESGMPKERFSAEFPKEGPSILRIQQVVRGDSAAYFCASSPGQGRNTEAFFGQGTRLTVV.

In its sample, this clone was seen once. This chain uses TRBV5-1 with TRBJ2-3, with 9 bases lining up with TRBD1. The germline V gene has CDR1 SGHRS and CDR2 YFSETQ. The CDR3 is 16 residues long. With V trimmed by 0 bases and J by 2 bases, 4 bases remained unmatched. The CDR3 reads CASSLVGQGFTDTQYF. In nucleotides, the CDR3 is TGCGCCAGCAGCTTGGTGGGACAGGGCTTCACAGATACGCAGTATTTT. Combining the CDR3 with reference TRBV5-1 and TRBJ2-3 gives the whole variable domain KAGVTQTPRYLIKTRGQQVTLSCSPISGHRSVSWYQQTPGQGLQFLFEYFSETQRNKGNFPGRFSGRQFSNSRSEMNVSTLELGDSALYLCASSLVGQGFTDTQYFGPGTRLTVL.

The CDR3 loop is CASSSPTIDEQFF. The CDR3 region has the DNA TGTGCCAGCAGTTCCCCGACCATCGATGAGCAGTTCTTC. The chain joins TRBV12-3 or TRBV12-4 to TRBJ2-1, with D unclear. Trimming removed 4 bases at V and 8 bases at J, with 12 bases between. The length of the CDR3 is 13 residues.

The CDR3 DNA follows: TGCGCCAGCAGGACCGGGGGCTTTGGCTACACCTTC. It yields the protein CASRTGGFGYTF. The chain employs TRBV5-1 and TRBJ1-2, with TRBD1 as a possible D gene (6 bases). CDR1 and CDR2 from the germline V gene are SGHRS and YFSETQ. The CDR3 covers 12 residues. Trimming took 5 bases from V and 7 from J, leaving 12 bases between them.

The gene calls are TRBV19 and TRBJ2-7, with D perhaps TRBD2 (5 bases). Trimming pared 4 bases from V and 7 bases from J, leaving 11 bases between. CDR1 is LNHDA and CDR2 is SQIVND in the germline V gene (reference sequence). The CDR3 has 12 residues. The CDR3: CASSTPGREQYF. DNA of the CDR3: TGTGCCAGTAGTACCCCGGGGAGAGAGCAGTACTTC.

This clone showed up just a few times. The junction departs from germline at one end; a sequencing error may be responsible. This chain connects TRBV19 to TRBJ1-2; possibly TRBD1 for D (5 bases). CDR3 length equals 15 residues. Germline V gene sequence: CDR1 LNHDA, CDR2 SQIVND (reference sequence). Here the CDR3 reads CASSLDSTEVGGYTF. The CDR3 DNA is TGTGCCAGTAGTCTAGACAGCACAGAAGTCGGTGGCTACACCTTC.

The rearrangement links TRBV5-1 to TRBJ1-1, with no clear D. The CDR3 runs to 14 residues. Trimming pared 3 bases from V and 4 bases from J, leaving 13 bases between. Looked up from germline, CDR1 is SGHRS and CDR2 is YFSETQ. The CDR3 region has the DNA TGCGCCAGCAGCTCGGTGTTAGGTTCCACTGAAGCTTTCTTT. Encoded protein: CASSSVLGSTEAFF.

The chain employs TRBV18 and TRBJ1-3, with D unresolved. The CDR3 has 16 amino acids. Germline lookup yields CDR1 KGHSH and CDR2 LQKENI. The V end lost 5 bases, the J end lost 0 bases, and 14 bases lay between the germline ends. The CDR3 coding sequence is TGTGCCAGCTCAGCCACCTCGCGGAGCTCTGGAAACACCATATATTTT. Translation gives CASSATSRSSGNTIYF.

The chain is built from TRBV11-2 and TRBJ2-7, with D possibly being TRBD1 or TRBD2 (5 bases each). The CDR3 has 15 residues. V lost 4 bases and J lost 6, with 19 bases in between. CDR1 SGHAT and CDR2 FQNNGV come from the germline V gene. In nucleotides, the CDR3 is TGTGCCAGCAGCTACCCCGGGGCAGGGTACTTCGAGCAGTACTTC. It yields the protein CASSYPGAGYFEQYF.

V is TRBV19 and J is TRBJ2-2, with TRBD1 identical over 8 bases. Trimming cost V 10 bases and J 7 bases; bases outside gene matches: 8. Per the germline V gene, CDR1 is LNHDA and CDR2 is SQIVND (reference sequence). The CDR3 totals 13 residues. The CDR3 loop is CATATGDGGELFF. Here the CDR3 DNA reads TGTGCCACCGCGACAGGGGATGGCGGGGAGCTGTTTTTT.